Here is one T cell receptor beta chain with its context. Its antigen remains unknown. This may come from a read error, since a much larger clone is one base off. Naive CD8 T cells were sorted as CD8+CD4-CCR7+CD45RA+. Bulk TCR library preparation followed previously described methods with listed TCR primers. TCRdb fed the PCR reads into MiXCR, producing one record per CDR3 protein. The sample holds hundreds of thousands of distinct CDR3 sequences, under 25% seen once. The germline V gene has CDR1 GTSNPN and CDR2 SVGIG (reference sequence). The length of the CDR3 is 12 residues. The V end lost 3 bases, the J end lost 9 bases, and 11 bases lay between the germline ends. The data stem from a study of molecular identifiers for immune sequencing clone quantification. Whole-study findings and limits: Among 800,000 to 1,000,000 naive cells, as was reported, spiked Jurkat TCR RNA from one cell was detectable. Shared barcodes on identical TCR molecules could underestimate the sizes of highly expanded clones.

The V call is TRBV30, the J call TRBJ2-2; either TRBD1 or TRBD2 may fit D (5 bases each). This TCR was sampled from a human donor in good health. Some libraries in this study had Jurkat cell RNA spiked in. Sequencing input: naive CD8+ T cells from blood, with Jurkat cell RNA spiked in. Subset specified: FACS-sorted CD8+CD4-CCR7+CD45RA+ naive T cells. The CDR3 DNA sequence: TGTGCCTGGAGCCTCGGGACCCGGGAGCTGTTTTTT. This codes for CAWSLGTRELFF.